This T cell receptor (beta chain) is from a study of blood T cells in healthy people across ages. About this clonotype itself: No antigen is known for it.

With a J-beta primer mix and a sample-barcoded 5' primer, a second PCR ran about 7 to 12 cycles. TCRdb re-called the 5' RACE reads through MiXCR, storing one row per CDR3 protein. The sample gives 540,000 or so distinct CDR3 sequences, more than 20% of which show up once; approximately 8.7% is in the top ten. This CDR3 has 15 residues. Unmatched junction bases numbered 5, after V lost 5 bases and J lost 0 bases. Germline V gene lookup returns CDR1 MDHEN and CDR2 SYDVKM. Whole-study findings and limits: Investigators viewed diversity estimates from one million T cells as underestimates, the study reported.

The sample was also reused in another study, on T cells of mothers and their children. That investigation notes: Once extracted, all RNA went into cDNA synthesis at approximately 1.5 ug per 15 ul. Every mother supplied over 9 million TCR beta CDR3 reads and every child several million.

Sample: blood. The clonotype originates from a boy aged 5-17 years in good health. This chain connects TRBV28 to TRBJ2-7; 9 nucleotides align to TRBD2. The DNA of the CDR3 is TGTGCCAGCAGTCCTGGACTAGCGAGCTCCTACGAGCAGTACTTC. This encodes CASSPGLASSYEQYF. Variable domain in full (rest from reference TRBV28 and TRBJ2-7): DVKVTQSSRYLVKRTGEKVFLECVQDMDHENMFWYRQDPGLGLRLIYFSYDVKMKEKGDIPEGYSVSREKKERFSLILESASTNQTSMYLCASSPGLASSYEQYFGPGTRLTVT.